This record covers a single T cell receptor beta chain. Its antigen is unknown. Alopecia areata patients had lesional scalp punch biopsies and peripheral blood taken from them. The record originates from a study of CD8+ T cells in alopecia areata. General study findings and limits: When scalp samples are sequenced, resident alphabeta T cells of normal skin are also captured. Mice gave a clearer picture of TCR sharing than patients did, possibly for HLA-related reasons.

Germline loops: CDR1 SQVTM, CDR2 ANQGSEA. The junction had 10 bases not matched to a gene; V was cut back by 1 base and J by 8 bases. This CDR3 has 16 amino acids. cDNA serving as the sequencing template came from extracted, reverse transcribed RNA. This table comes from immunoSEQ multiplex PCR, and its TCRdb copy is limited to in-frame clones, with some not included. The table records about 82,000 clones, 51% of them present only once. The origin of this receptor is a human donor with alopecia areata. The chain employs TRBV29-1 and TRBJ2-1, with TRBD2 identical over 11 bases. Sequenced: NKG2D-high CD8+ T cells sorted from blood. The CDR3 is CSVEGLAGGTWDEQFF. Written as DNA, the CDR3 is TGCAGCGTTGAAGGGTTAGCGGGGGGGACCTGGGATGAGCAGTTCTTC.